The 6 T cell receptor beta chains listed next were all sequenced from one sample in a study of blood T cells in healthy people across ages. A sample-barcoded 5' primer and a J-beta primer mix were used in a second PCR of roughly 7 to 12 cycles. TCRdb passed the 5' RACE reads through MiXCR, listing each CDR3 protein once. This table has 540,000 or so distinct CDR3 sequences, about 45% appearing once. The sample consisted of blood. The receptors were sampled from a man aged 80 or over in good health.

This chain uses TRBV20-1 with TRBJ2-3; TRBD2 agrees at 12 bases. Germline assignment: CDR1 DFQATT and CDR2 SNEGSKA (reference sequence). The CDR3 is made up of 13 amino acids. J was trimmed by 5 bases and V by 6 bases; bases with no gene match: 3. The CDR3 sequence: CSATTSGRDTQYF. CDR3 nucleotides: TGCAGTGCGACGACTAGCGGGAGAGATACGCAGTATTTT.

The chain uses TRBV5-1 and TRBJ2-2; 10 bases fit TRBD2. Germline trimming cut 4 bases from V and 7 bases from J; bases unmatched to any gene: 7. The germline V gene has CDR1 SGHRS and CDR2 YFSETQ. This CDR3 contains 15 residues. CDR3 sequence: CASSVTSGSNGELFF. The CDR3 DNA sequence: TGCGCCAGCAGCGTGACTAGCGGGTCTAACGGGGAGCTGTTTTTT.

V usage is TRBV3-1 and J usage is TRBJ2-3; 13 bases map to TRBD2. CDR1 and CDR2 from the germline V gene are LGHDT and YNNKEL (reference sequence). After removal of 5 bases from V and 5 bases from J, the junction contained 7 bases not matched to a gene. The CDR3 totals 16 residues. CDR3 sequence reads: CASSTTSGGAEDTQYF. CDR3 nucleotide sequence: TGTGCCAGCAGCACAACTAGCGGGGGGGCAGAAGATACGCAGTATTTT.

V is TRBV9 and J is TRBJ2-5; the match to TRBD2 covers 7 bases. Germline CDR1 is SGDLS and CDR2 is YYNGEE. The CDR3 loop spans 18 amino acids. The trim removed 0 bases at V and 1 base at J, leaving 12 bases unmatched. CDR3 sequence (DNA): TGTGCCAGCAGCGTAGGTGAGGGGAGGGAGTCGAGCCAAGAGACCCAGTACTTC. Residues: CASSVGEGRESSQETQYF.

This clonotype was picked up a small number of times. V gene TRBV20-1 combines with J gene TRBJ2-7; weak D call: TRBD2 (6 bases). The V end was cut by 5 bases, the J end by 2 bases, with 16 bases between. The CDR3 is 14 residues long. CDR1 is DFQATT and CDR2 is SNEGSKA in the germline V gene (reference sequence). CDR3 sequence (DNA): TGCAGTGCTCCCCGGGGTAGCGGTCCCTACGAGCAGTACTTC. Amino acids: CSAPRGSGPYEQYF.

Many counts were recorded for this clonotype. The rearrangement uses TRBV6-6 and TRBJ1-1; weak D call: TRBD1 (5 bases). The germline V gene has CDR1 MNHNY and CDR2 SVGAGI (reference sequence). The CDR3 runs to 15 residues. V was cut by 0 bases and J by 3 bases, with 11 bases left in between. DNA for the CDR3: TGTGCCAGCAGTTACTCTAAGGTCAGGGACACTGAAGCTTTCTTT. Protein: CASSYSKVRDTEAFF.